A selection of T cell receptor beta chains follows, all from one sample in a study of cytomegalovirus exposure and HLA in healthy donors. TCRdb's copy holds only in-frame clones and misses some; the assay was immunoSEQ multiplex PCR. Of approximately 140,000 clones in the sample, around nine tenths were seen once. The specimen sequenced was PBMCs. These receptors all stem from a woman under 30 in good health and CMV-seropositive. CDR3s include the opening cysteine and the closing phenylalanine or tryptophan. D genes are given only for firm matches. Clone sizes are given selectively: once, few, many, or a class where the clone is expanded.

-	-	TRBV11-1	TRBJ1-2	TGTGCCAGCAGCCCGGACACGGACCATGGCTACACCTTC	CASSPDTDHGYTF
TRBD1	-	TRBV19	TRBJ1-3	TGTGCCAGCCGAGACAGGGCCTCTGGAAACACCATATATTTT	CASRDRASGNTIYF
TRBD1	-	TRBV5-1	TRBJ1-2	TGCGCCAGCAGCTTCCGGGACAGGGATGGCTACACCTTC	CASSFRDRDGYTF
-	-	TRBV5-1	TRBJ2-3	TGCGCCAGCAGCCTCTGGGGAACGGGGAATACGCAGTATTTT	CASSLWGTGNTQYF
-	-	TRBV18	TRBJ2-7	TGTGCCAGCTCACCAGCCGGGGGATTTTCCTACGAGCAGTACTTC	CASSPAGGFSYEQYF
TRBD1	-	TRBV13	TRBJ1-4	TGTGCCAGCAGCCCACGGACAGGGGAGGGAACTAATGAAAAACTGTTTTTT	CASSPRTGEGTNEKLFF
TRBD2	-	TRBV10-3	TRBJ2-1	TGTGCCATCAGGGGGGTAGCGGGGGGCGAGAATGAGCAGTTCTTC	CAIRGVAGGENEQFF
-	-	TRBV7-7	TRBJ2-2	TGTGCTAGCAGCTCTACAGCTACCGGGGAGCTGTTTTTT	CASSSTATGELFF
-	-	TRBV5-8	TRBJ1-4	TGTGCCAGCAGCTTGCGGGGAATCGATGAAAAACTGTTTTTT	CASSLRGIDEKLFF
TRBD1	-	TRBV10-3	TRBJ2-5	TGTGCCATCAGTGACCCCGGGACAGCACAAGAGACCCAGTACTTC	CAISDPGTAQETQYF
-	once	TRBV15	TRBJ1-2	TGTGCCACCAGAACGGACCCAGGGGTTGGTGGCTACACCTTC	CATRTDPGVGGYTF
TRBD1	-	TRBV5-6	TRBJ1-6	TGTGCCAGCAGCTTAGGGGACAGGGGTTCACCCCTCCACTTT	CASSLGDRGSPLHF
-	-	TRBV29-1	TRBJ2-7	TGCAGCGTTGAAGAAGACAGGAGCTCCTACGAGCAGTACTTC	CSVEEDRSSYEQYF
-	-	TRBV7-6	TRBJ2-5	TGTGCCAGCAGCCCCCAAAGCATACAGGAGACCCAGTACTTC	CASSPQSIQETQYF
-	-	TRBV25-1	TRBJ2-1	TGTGCCAGCAGTCGAGGGTTCAATGAGCAGTTCTTC	CASSRGFNEQFF
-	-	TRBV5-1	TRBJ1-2	TGCGCCAGCAGCTTGACCGGGGAGGGCGGCTACACCTTC	CASSLTGEGGYTF
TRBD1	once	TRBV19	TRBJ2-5	TGTGCCAGTAGTCCGGGGACAGGGGGAACCCAGTACTTC	CASSPGTGGTQYF
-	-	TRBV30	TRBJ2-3	TGTGCCTGGAGTGTAACGGGAACTAGCACAGATACGCAGTATTTT	CAWSVTGTSTDTQYF
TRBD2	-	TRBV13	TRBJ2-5	TGTGCCAGCAGCTTTAGCGGGGGGACGACCCAGTACTTC	CASSFSGGTTQYF
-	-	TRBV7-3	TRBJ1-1	TGTGCCAGCAGCTTACCGACAGAGAACACTGAAGCTTTCTTT	CASSLPTENTEAFF
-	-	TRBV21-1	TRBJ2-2	TGTGCCGGAGAGACGGGACTAGCGGGAGGGCCTTACCCTCTCACCGGGGAGCTGTTTTTT	CAGETGLAGGPYPLTGELFF
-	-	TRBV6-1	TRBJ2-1	TGTGCCAGCAGTGAGGGGCTCGGGGGAGGTGTCAATGAGCAGTTCTTC	CASSEGLGGGVNEQFF
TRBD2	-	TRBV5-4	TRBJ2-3	TGTGCCAGCAGCTTGGAACTAGCGGGCACAGATACGCAGTATTTT	CASSLELAGTDTQYF
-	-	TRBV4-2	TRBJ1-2	TGTGCCAGTTTCTTAAGCGGCGGACCAGCTAACTATGGCTACACCTTC	CASFLSGGPANYGYTF
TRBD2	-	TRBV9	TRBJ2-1	TGTGCCAGCAGCCCTAAACACAGCGGGAGTGATTACAATGAGCAGTTCTTC	CASSPKHSGSDYNEQFF
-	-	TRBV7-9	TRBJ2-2	TGTGCCACCCAGGGGTGGACTGGCACCGGGGAGCTGTTTTTT	CATQGWTGTGELFF
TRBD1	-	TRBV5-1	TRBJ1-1	TGCGCCAGCAGCTTAGGACAGGGGATGAACACTGAAGCTTTCTTT	CASSLGQGMNTEAFF
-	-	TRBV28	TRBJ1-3	TGTGCCAGCAGTTTAATCCGCTTAGAGTCTGGAAACACCATATATTTT	CASSLIRLESGNTIYF
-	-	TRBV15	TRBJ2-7	TGTGCCACCAGCAGAGACAATGTAAGGGGATACGAGCAGTACTTC	CATSRDNVRGYEQYF
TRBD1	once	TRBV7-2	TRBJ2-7	TGTGCCAGCAGATTGACCGGGACAGGGGGCGAGCAGTACTTC	CASRLTGTGGEQYF
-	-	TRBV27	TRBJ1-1	TGTGCCAGCAGCCAGTACGGGACACGGGAAGCTTTCTTT	CASSQYGTREAFF
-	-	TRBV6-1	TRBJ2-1	TGTGCCAGCAGTGGAGGCAGAAGCTCCTACAATGAGCAGTTCTTC	CASSGGRSSYNEQFF
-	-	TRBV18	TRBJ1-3	TGTGCCAGCTCACCGGCTGCGGCTGGAAACACCATATATTTT	CASSPAAAGNTIYF
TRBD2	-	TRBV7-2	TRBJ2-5	TGTGCCAGCAGCTTTTTCGCACTAGCGGGGGCCCAAGAGACCCAGTACTTC	CASSFFALAGAQETQYF
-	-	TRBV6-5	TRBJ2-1	TGTGCCAGCACGGGCTCCTACAATGAGCAGTTCTTC	CASTGSYNEQFF
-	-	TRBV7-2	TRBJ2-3	TGTGCCAGCAGCTTAGGGAGGGGAGATACGCAGTATTTT	CASSLGRGDTQYF
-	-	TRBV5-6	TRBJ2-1	TGTGCCAGCAGCTCCGTGGGAGGCTCCTACAATGAGCAGTTCTTC	CASSSVGGSYNEQFF
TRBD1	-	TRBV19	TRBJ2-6	TGTGCCAGTACCGAGGGGGCGACAGGAACCGGGGCCAACGTCCTGACTTTC	CASTEGATGTGANVLTF
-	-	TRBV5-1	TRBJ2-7	TGCGCCAGCAGCTTGGCCGCCAGGGCTAGGGAGCAGTACTTC	CASSLAARAREQYF
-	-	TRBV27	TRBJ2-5	TGTGCCAGCAGTTTCGGAGGGAGGCCCCAAGAGACCCAGTACTTC	CASSFGGRPQETQYF
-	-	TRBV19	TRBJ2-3	TGTGCCAGTAGTATAGCACAGGGTCTGAGAGATACGCAGTATTTT	CASSIAQGLRDTQYF
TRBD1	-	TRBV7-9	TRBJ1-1	TGTGCCAGCAGTACAGGGGCTGAAGCTTTCTTT	CASSTGAEAFF
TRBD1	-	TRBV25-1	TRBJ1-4	TGTGCCCGCATTCTAGGGGGCGGTGAAAAACTGTTTTTT	CARILGGGEKLFF
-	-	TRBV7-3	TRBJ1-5	TGTGCCAGCAGCCAGACAGTGGAGATTTATAGCAATCAGCCCCAGCATTTT	CASSQTVEIYSNQPQHF
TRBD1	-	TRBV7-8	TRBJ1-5	TGTGCCAGCAGCGCTCGGACAGGGAGCGAGCAGCCCCAGCATTTT	CASSARTGSEQPQHF
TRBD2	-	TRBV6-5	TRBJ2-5	TGTGCCAGCAGTAAGGGGACTAGCGGAAAAGAGACCCAGTACTTC	CASSKGTSGKETQYF
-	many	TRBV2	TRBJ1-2	TGTGCCAGCAGCAGGGACATTAACTATGGCTACACCTTC	CASSRDINYGYTF
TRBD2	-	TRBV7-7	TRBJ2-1	TGTGCTAGCAGCCCAAGCGGGAGTGAGTATGAGCAGTTCTTC	CASSPSGSEYEQFF
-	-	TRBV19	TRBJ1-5	TGTGCCAGTAGTAAGTTCGGACAAGGGGCGAGGCGCAATCAGCCCCAGCATTTT	CASSKFGQGARRNQPQHF
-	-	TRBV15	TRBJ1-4	TGTGCCACCAGTCCCCTCGATGAAAAACTGTTTTTT	CATSPLDEKLFF
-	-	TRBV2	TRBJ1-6	TGTGCCAGCAGCCAAACAGGGAATTCACCCCTCCACTTT	CASSQTGNSPLHF
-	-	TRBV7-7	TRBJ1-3	TGTGCTAGCAGCGCAGGGACAACACCTGGAAACACCATATATTTT	CASSAGTTPGNTIYF
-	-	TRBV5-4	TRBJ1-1	TGTGCCAGCAGACAGACGAACACTGAAGCTTTCTTT	CASRQTNTEAFF
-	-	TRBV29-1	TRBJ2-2	TGCAGCGTTGCCTGGGCGGGACCTCGGCCCGGGGAGCTGTTTTTT	CSVAWAGPRPGELFF
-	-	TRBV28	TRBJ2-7	TGTGCCAGCAGTCTATACGGGACTGGTTCCTACGAGCAGTACTTC	CASSLYGTGSYEQYF
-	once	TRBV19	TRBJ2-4	TGTGCCAGTAGTATTTTCAGCGGATGGGCCAAAAACATTCAGTACTTC	CASSIFSGWAKNIQYF
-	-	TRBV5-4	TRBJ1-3	TGTGCCAGCAGCCTAAGACAGGCAACAGGAAACACCATATATTTT	CASSLRQATGNTIYF
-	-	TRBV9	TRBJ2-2	TGTGCCAGCAGCGTAGCTGGCCTCCAAGGCAGGGTCGACACCGGGGAGCTGTTTTTT	CASSVAGLQGRVDTGELFF
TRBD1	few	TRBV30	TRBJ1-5	TGTGCCTGGAGTGGACAGGGACATCAGCCCCAGCATTTT	CAWSGQGHQPQHF